The 30 T cell receptor beta chains in this list originate from one sample, sequenced in a study of shared clonotypes between healthy human individuals. Repertoires were generated with immunoSEQ multiplex PCR, while TCRdb's copy carries only in-frame clones and drops some. Here the sample spans 2 million to 3 million clones, 90% to 95% being singletons. Material for sequencing was naive CD4+ T cells sorted from blood. Stated subset: CD45RA+ positively selected. All receptors come from a young man in good health.

The J gene is TRBJ2-1, the V gene TRBV10-3, with 13 bases that match TRBD2. Trimming cost V 10 bases and J 14 bases; bases outside gene matches: 8. This CDR3 has 12 residues. From germline, CDR1 is ENHRY and CDR2 SYGVKD. This chain's CDR3 is CATSGTSGMEFF. The CDR3 DNA follows: TGTGCCACTTCTGGGACTAGCGGGATGGAGTTCTTC.

With respect to this clone: Other DNA sequences in the sample encode the same CDR3. The CDR3 spells CASSFGANTEAFF. Written as DNA, the CDR3 is TGTGCCAGCAGCTTCGGGGCGAACACTGAAGCTTTCTTT. The chain is built from TRBV7-3 and TRBJ1-1, with D possibly TRBD1 on 5 matching bases. This CDR3 has 13 residues. Trimming cost V 3 bases and J 1 base, with 6 bases left between them. The germline CDR1 and CDR2 sequences are SGHTA and FQGTGA.

The chain combines TRBV5-1 with TRBJ2-4; TRBD1 matches 9 bases. The CDR3 is made up of 13 amino acids. Per the germline V gene, CDR1 is SGHRS and CDR2 is YFSETQ. J was trimmed by 5 bases and V by 3 bases; bases with no gene match: 0. CDR3 region: CASSWDRENIQYF. The DNA for the CDR3 is TGCGCCAGCAGCTGGGACAGGGAAAACATTCAGTACTTC. Drawing the rest from reference TRBV5-1 and TRBJ2-4, the complete variable domain is KAGVTQTPRYLIKTRGQQVTLSCSPISGHRSVSWYQQTPGQGLQFLFEYFSETQRNKGNFPGRFSGRQFSNSRSEMNVSTLELGDSALYLCASSWDRENIQYFGAGTRLSVL.

Comments on this clone: Other nucleotide sequences in the sample specify the same CDR3. This chain joins TRBV30 and TRBJ1-5; tentatively, D is TRBD1 (5 bases). V shed 2 bases and J shed 1 base, with 12 bases lying between them. Germline V gene lookup returns CDR1 GTSNPN and CDR2 SVGIG (reference sequence). CDR3 length equals 15 residues. CDR3 in amino acids: CAWSPGTASNQPQHF. The CDR3 DNA is TGTGCCTGGAGTCCGGGGACTGCGAGCAATCAGCCCCAGCATTTT.

This clone showed up just once. The chain uses TRBV19 and TRBJ1-5, with a weak D call TRBD1 (5 bases). This CDR3 spans 15 amino acids. Trimming pared 6 bases from V and 3 bases from J, leaving 15 bases between. CDR1 LNHDA and CDR2 SQIVND come from the germline V gene (reference sequence). CDR3 sequence reads: CASSTPGLNNQPQHF. The CDR3 region has the DNA TGTGCCAGTAGCACCCCGGGACTCAACAATCAGCCCCAGCATTTT.

Only a few counts were recorded for this clone. The CDR3 sequence is CASSYGTGGDQPQHF. CDR3 sequence (DNA): TGTGCCAGCAGCTACGGGACAGGGGGGGATCAGCCCCAGCATTTT. The V gene is TRBV5-4, the J gene TRBJ1-5; 11 nucleotides match TRBD1. CDR3 length equals 15 residues. Germline-derived CDR1 and CDR2 are SGHNT and YYREEE (reference sequence). The V gene end was trimmed by 3 bases and the J gene end by 5 bases; junction bases not matched to a gene: 4.

The chain carries TRBV7-9 and TRBJ1-1, with a tentative D call TRBD1 (5 bases). Germline CDR1 SEHNR, CDR2 FQNEAQ (reference sequence). There are 16 residues in the CDR3. V was trimmed by 5 bases and J by 1 base, leaving 17 bases between them. The CDR3 DNA follows: TGTGCCAGCAGCCCCCTTATGAAAACAGGGAACACTGAAGCTTTCTTT. It encodes CASSPLMKTGNTEAFF.

This chain uses TRBV5-5 with TRBJ2-7, with unresolved D. The germline CDR1 and CDR2 sequences are SGHKS and YYEKEE (reference sequence). Trimming shortened V by 4 bases and J by 2 bases, and 10 bases separated the two germline ends. The CDR3 extends over 13 amino acids. The CDR3 here is CASSRDNPYEQYF. DNA of the CDR3: TGTGCCAGCAGCCGAGACAACCCCTACGAGCAGTACTTC.

This clone was counted only a few times. The rearrangement uses TRBV9 and TRBJ1-4, with TRBD1 as a possible D gene (5 bases). Germline CDR1 is SGDLS and CDR2 is YYNGEE. V lost 4 bases to trimming and J lost 3 bases, with 25 bases between them. The CDR3 contains 19 residues. The DNA of the CDR3 is TGTGCCAGCAGCCCCAGGCCGGACATAACCATAGCACCTAATGAAAAACTGTTTTTT. It is translated as CASSPRPDITIAPNEKLFF.

This clone showed up just once. The rearrangement joins TRBV5-1 to TRBJ1-2; tentatively, D is TRBD1 (5 bases). Trimming removed 3 bases from V and 7 bases from J, with 16 bases in between. Germline V gene data show CDR1 as SGHRS and CDR2 as YFSETQ. The CDR3 has 14 residues. Here the CDR3 reads CASSYGREGVGYTF. The DNA for the CDR3 is TGCGCCAGCAGCTACGGGCGGGAAGGGGTTGGCTACACCTTC.

The rearrangement uses TRBV27 and TRBJ2-2; TRBD2 is a possible D gene (6 bases). Germline V gene sequence: CDR1 MNHEY, CDR2 SMNVEV (reference sequence). The CDR3 loop spans 13 amino acids. Trimming took 10 bases from V and 5 from J, leaving 14 bases between them. Written as DNA, the CDR3 is TGTGCCACCCGGACTATCGGGACCGGGGAGCTGTTTTTT. It is translated as CATRTIGTGELFF.

This clone was observed a single time. The chain combines TRBV7-2 with TRBJ1-2; D is unresolved. The V and J ends lost 5 bases and 0 bases respectively, with 13 bases between them. Looked up from germline, CDR1 is SGHTA and CDR2 is FQGNSA. There are 15 residues in the CDR3. This chain's CDR3 is CASSLGPLANYGYTF. For the CDR3, the DNA is TGTGCCAGCAGCCTCGGTCCCTTAGCTAACTATGGCTACACCTTC.

The chain uses TRBV4-3 and TRBJ2-1; 10 bases are a match to TRBD2. CDR1 is LGHNA, CDR2 YSLEER, per germline. The CDR3 extends over 16 amino acids. Germline trimming cut 0 bases from V and 6 bases from J; bases unmatched to any gene: 5. CDR3 protein: CASSQDLASGGNEQFF. The CDR3 DNA reads as TGCGCCAGCAGCCAAGATCTGGCTAGCGGGGGCAATGAGCAGTTCTTC.

This sequence joins TRBV27 and TRBJ1-1; D is perhaps TRBD1 (5 bases). From germline, CDR1 is MNHEY and CDR2 SMNVEV (reference sequence). The V end lost 5 bases, the J end lost 4 bases, and 17 bases lay between the germline ends. The CDR3 length is 15 residues. The chain's CDR3 is CASSRGTGVSTEAFF. CDR3 nucleotide sequence: TGTGCCAGCAGTCGTGGGACGGGGGTGTCCACTGAAGCTTTCTTT.

The chain carries TRBV6-5 and TRBJ2-3, with D perhaps TRBD2 (6 bases). The germline V gene encodes CDR1 MNHEY and CDR2 SVGAGI. The CDR3 consists of 13 residues. Trimming stripped 9 bases from V and 2 bases from J, with 12 bases between. CDR3 coding DNA: TGTGCCAGTAAATGGGGGGACACAGATACGCAGTATTTT. This gives the protein CASKWGDTDTQYF.

The chain carries TRBV28 and TRBJ1-1; the D gene is possibly TRBD1 (5 bases). Germline CDR1 MDHEN, CDR2 SYDVKM. The length of the CDR3 is 15 residues. Trimming removed 6 bases from V and 0 bases from J, with 14 bases in between. The CDR3 sequence is CASRRSGTVNTEAFF. CDR3 sequence (DNA): TGTGCCAGCAGAAGATCCGGGACGGTGAACACTGAAGCTTTCTTT.

The chain carries TRBV27 and TRBJ2-7; 9 positions agree with TRBD1. V was pared by 4 bases and J by 0 bases, with 10 bases of the junction left unmatched. This CDR3 region has 17 residues. Germline V lookup: CDR1 MNHEY, CDR2 SMNVEV (reference sequence). The CDR3 nucleotides are TGTGCCAGCAGTTGGGTACCGGGACAGGGACACTCCTACGAGCAGTACTTC. As protein: CASSWVPGQGHSYEQYF.

The genes are TRBV5-1 and TRBJ2-2, with D perhaps TRBD2 (6 bases). The CDR3 spans 14 residues. Germline values: CDR1 SGHRS, CDR2 YFSETQ. The ends were cut back, 4 bases at V and 4 bases at J, with 11 bases in the middle. Here the CDR3 DNA reads TGCGCCAGCAGCCCGACTAGTCTCACCGGGGAGCTGTTTTTT. The encoded protein is CASSPTSLTGELFF. Based on the CDR3 plus reference TRBV5-1 and TRBJ2-2, the full variable domain is KAGVTQTPRYLIKTRGQQVTLSCSPISGHRSVSWYQQTPGQGLQFLFEYFSETQRNKGNFPGRFSGRQFSNSRSEMNVSTLELGDSALYLCASSPTSLTGELFFGEGSRLTVL.

The gene calls are TRBV7-8 and TRBJ2-2; tentative D call: TRBD1 (5 bases). In germline, CDR1 is SGHVS, CDR2 FQNEAQ. V dropped 8 bases and J dropped 4 bases, with 17 bases sitting between them. The CDR3 is 15 amino acids. The CDR3 DNA is TGTGCCAGCCGTAAAGGATCCAGGGTCACCGGGGAGCTGTTTTTT. It encodes CASRKGSRVTGELFF.

V usage is TRBV19 and J usage is TRBJ1-1, with 7 bases fitting TRBD1. From germline, CDR1 is LNHDA and CDR2 SQIVND (reference sequence). The CDR3 is 16 residues long. V gave up 5 bases and J gave up 6 bases; unmatched junction bases: 15. As DNA, the CDR3 is TGTGCCAGTAGTCACCTGAGGACAGGCTCCCCGTCTGAAGCTTTCTTT. The encoded protein is CASSHLRTGSPSEAFF. Supplemented by reference TRBV19 and TRBJ1-1, the full variable domain reads DGGITQSPKYLFRKEGQNVTLSCEQNLNHDAMYWYRQDPGQGLRLIYYSQIVNDFQKGDIAEGYSVSREKKESFPLTVTSAQKNPTAFYLCASSHLRTGSPSEAFFGQGTRLTVV.

On this clone: This sample includes further DNA sequences coding for the same CDR3. The gene calls are TRBV5-1 and TRBJ1-2; 9 bases are a match to TRBD1. V gave up 3 bases and J gave up 3 bases; unmatched junction bases: 6. This CDR3 region has 15 residues. CDR1 and CDR2 (germline): SGHRS, YFSETQ. In DNA, the CDR3 is TGCGCCAGCAGCTCCGAACAGGGGGCTTACTATGGCTACACCTTC. Translated, it gives CASSSEQGAYYGYTF.

This clone was observed a single time. The sample carries other DNA sequences with the same CDR3. The chain joins TRBV30 to TRBJ1-4; D gene unclear. The CDR3 spans 10 residues. Germline assignment: CDR1 GTSNPN and CDR2 SVGIG (reference sequence). Trimming removed 2 bases at V and 8 bases at J, with 3 bases between. CDR3 bases: TGTGCCTGGAGTCGGGAAAAACTGTTTTTT. Translation: CAWSREKLFF.

J is TRBJ2-2 and V is TRBV29-1, with D perhaps assigned TRBD1 or TRBD2 (5 bases each). Trimming took off 7 bases at V and 5 bases at J, with 14 bases between the two ends. The germline V gene has CDR1 SQVTM and CDR2 ANQGSEA. The CDR3 contains 13 residues. The CDR3 sequence is CSAARGVTGELFF. CDR3 in DNA: TGCAGCGCTGCAAGGGGAGTAACCGGGGAGCTGTTTTTT.

The chain recombines TRBV5-8 with TRBJ2-1; a possible D gene is TRBD2 (6 bases). The CDR3 loop spans 10 amino acids. The germline CDR1 and CDR2 sequences are SGHTS and YDEGEE. V lost 10 bases and J 7 bases, leaving 9 bases between the germline ends. The CDR3: CALGRNEQFF. As DNA, the CDR3 is TGTGCCTTAGGGAGGAATGAGCAGTTCTTC. The variable domain in full, completed from reference TRBV5-8 and TRBJ2-1, reads EAGVTQSPTHLIKTRGQQATLRCSPISGHTSVYWYQQALGLGLQFLLWYDEGEERNRGNFPPRFSGRQFPNYSSELNVNALELEDSALYLCALGRNEQFFGPGTRLTVL.

The chain recombines TRBV5-1 with TRBJ2-6, with D possibly TRBD1 on 7 matching bases. Trimming left V 4 bases short and J 2 bases short, with 25 bases between. CDR1 and CDR2 from the germline V gene are SGHRS and YFSETQ. The CDR3 spans 20 residues. The CDR3 loop reads CASSRTGDLTGWTGANVLTF. CDR3 nucleotides: TGCGCCAGCAGCCGGACCGGGGACTTGACAGGGTGGACTGGGGCCAACGTCCTGACTTTC.

The chain carries TRBV5-1 and TRBJ2-3; the D gene is possibly TRBD2 (5 bases). This CDR3 has 15 amino acids. Germline CDR1 SGHRS, CDR2 YFSETQ. The V end was cut by 7 bases, the J end by 0 bases, with 15 bases between. CDR3 in DNA: TGCGCCAGCCGGTTGAGGGTGGAAAGCACAGATACGCAGTATTTT. Translating it yields CASRLRVESTDTQYF.

The chain links TRBV28 to TRBJ2-5; TRBD2 matches 9 bases. This CDR3 region has 13 residues. The V segment lost 6 bases and the J segment 9 bases; nucleotides outside the gene matches: 8. Germline values: CDR1 MDHEN, CDR2 SYDVKM. The CDR3 sequence is CASSASGEGSQYF. The CDR3 DNA reads as TGTGCCAGCAGCGCTAGCGGGGAAGGGTCCCAGTACTTC.

Written as DNA, the CDR3 is TGTGCCAGCCGTTACTCATGGGACAGCACCTACGAGCAGTACTTC. Protein sequence: CASRYSWDSTYEQYF. The chain uses TRBV27 and TRBJ2-7; the match to TRBD1 covers 7 bases. Germline lookup yields CDR1 MNHEY and CDR2 SMNVEV (reference sequence). This CDR3 contains 15 residues. The ends lost 8 bases at V and 2 bases at J; junction bases unmatched: 12.

The chain joins TRBV27 to TRBJ1-1; D not certain. The CDR3 loop spans 18 amino acids. Germline V gene sequence: CDR1 MNHEY, CDR2 SMNVEV (reference sequence). The V end was cut by 3 bases, the J end by 1 base, with 21 bases between. The CDR3 spells CASSFKGGQLRANTEAFF. In nucleotides, the CDR3 is TGTGCCAGCAGTTTTAAGGGAGGCCAATTGCGAGCGAACACTGAAGCTTTCTTT.

V gene TRBV7-9 combines with J gene TRBJ1-2, with D maybe TRBD1 (6 bases). Germline V gene sequence: CDR1 SEHNR, CDR2 FQNEAQ (reference sequence). The CDR3 has 14 amino acids. Trimming cost V 3 bases and J 3 bases, with 11 bases left between them. CDR3 nucleotides: TGTGCCAGCAGCTTGGGCAGGGGTGACTATGGCTACACCTTC. Translation: CASSLGRGDYGYTF. The full variable domain, in which reference TRBV7-9 and TRBJ1-2 provide the parts outside the CDR3, is DTGVSQNPRHKITKRGQNVTFRCDPISEHNRLYWYRQTLGQGPEFLTYFQNEAQLEKSRLLSDRFSAERPKGSFSTLEIQRTEQGDSAMYLCASSLGRGDYGYTFGSGTRLTVV.